This T cell receptor beta chain was captured in a study of regulatory T cells in long-lasting Graves disease. Study-wide findings and caveats: Persistent Graves' patients possessed reduced TCR diversity relative to recently diagnosed ones.

Specified time point: newly diagnosed GD, antithyroid drugs for less than 3 months. From RNA extracted from PBMCs, the TCR library was made. Arm-PCR with iRepertoire HTBI primers amplified the CDR3 regions for these TCR beta libraries. In the study's own analysis: Identified segments across samples numbered some 62 TRBV and over eleven TRBJ. TCRdb used MiXCR to reprocess the multiplex PCR reads, holding one entry per CDR3 protein. These V and J calls are TCRdb output, not the study's own analysis. The repertoire holds 500,000 or so distinct CDR3 sequences, with around 15% as singletons. The germline CDR1 and CDR2 sequences are DFQATT and SNEGSKA (reference sequence). The V and J ends lost 0 bases and 0 bases respectively, with 9 bases between them. This CDR3 has 15 amino acids. The sample holds many counts of this clonotype. Its antigen is as yet unknown. The data were also submitted as part of a second study, on T cells in Graves' hyperthyroidism and ophthalmopathy. This second study notes: Disease duration under 2 months; hyperthyroidism patients were aged 18 to 65. First-round RT-PCR with HTBI primers amplified the TCR CDR3 region.

The chain has TRBV20-1 and TRBJ2-4; D is uncertain. The sequence derives from a middle-aged man with Graves disease. The sequencing used peripheral blood mononuclear cells (PBMCs), collected at new diagnosis, from a patient treated with antithyroid drugs. The CDR3: CSARDLSLAKNIQYF. CDR3 nucleotide sequence: TGCAGTGCTAGAGATTTAAGTTTAGCCAAAAACATTCAGTACTTC.